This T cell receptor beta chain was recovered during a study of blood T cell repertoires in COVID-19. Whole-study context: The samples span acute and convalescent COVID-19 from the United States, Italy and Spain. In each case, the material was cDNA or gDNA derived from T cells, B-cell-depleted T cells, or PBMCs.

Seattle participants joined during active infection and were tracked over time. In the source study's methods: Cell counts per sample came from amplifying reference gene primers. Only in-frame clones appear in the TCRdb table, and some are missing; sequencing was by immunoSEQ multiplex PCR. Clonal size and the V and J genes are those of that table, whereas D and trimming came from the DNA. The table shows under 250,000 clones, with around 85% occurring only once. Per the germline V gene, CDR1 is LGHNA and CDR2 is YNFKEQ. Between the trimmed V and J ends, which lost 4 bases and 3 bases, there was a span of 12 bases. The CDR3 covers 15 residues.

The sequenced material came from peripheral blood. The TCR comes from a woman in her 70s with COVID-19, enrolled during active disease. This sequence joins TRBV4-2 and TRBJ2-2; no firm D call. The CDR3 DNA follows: TGTGCCAGCAGCCCCAACTTTCCTTACACCGGGGAGCTGTTTTTT. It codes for CASSPNFPYTGELFF.